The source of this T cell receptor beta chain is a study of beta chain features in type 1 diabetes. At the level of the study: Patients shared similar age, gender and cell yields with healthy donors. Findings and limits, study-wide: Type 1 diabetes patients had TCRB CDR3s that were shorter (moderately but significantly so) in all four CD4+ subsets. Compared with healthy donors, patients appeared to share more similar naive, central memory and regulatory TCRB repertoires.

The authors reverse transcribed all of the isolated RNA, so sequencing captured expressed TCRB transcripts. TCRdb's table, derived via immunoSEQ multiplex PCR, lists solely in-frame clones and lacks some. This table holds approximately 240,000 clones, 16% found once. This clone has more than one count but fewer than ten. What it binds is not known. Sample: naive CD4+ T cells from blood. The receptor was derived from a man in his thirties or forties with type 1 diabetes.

CDR3 in DNA: TGTGCCAGCAGCTTCTTAGCGGGAGGGGCAGATACGCAGTATTTT. It codes for CASSFLAGGADTQYF. This sequence joins TRBV7-9 and TRBJ2-3; 11 nucleotides match TRBD2. V lost 3 bases, J lost 4 bases, and 3 bases stayed unmatched. This CDR3 comprises 15 residues. The V gene's germline CDR1 is SEHNR and CDR2 FQNEAQ (reference sequence).